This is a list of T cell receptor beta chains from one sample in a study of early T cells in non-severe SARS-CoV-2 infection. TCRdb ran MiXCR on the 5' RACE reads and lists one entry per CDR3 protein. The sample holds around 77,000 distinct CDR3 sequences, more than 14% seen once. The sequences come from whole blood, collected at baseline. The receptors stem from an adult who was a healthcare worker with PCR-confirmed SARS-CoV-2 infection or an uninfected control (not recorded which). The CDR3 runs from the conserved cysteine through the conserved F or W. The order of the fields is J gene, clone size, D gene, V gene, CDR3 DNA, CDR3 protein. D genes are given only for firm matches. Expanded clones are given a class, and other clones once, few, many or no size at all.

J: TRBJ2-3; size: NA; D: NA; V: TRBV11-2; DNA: TGTGCCAGCAGCGCGAGGAGGGATACGCAGTATTTT; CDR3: CASSARRDTQYF
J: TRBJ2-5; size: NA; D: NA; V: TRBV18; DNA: TGTGCCAGCTCACCGGTCCCTCAGGAGACCCAGTACTTC; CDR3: CASSPVPQETQYF
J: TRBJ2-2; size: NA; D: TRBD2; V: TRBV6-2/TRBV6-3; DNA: TGTGCCAGCAGTTACGCTGCACTAGCGGGAGGTACCGGGGAGCTGTTTTTT; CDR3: CASSYAALAGGTGELFF
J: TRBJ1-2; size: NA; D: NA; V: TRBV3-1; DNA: TGTGCCAGCACCATTGGGGGCGGCTATGGCTACACCTTC; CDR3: CASTIGGGYGYTF
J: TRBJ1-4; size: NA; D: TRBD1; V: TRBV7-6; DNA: TGTGCCAGCAGTGGGGACAGATTCGCCTCTGCAACTAATGAAAAACTGTTTTTT; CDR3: CASSGDRFASATNEKLFF
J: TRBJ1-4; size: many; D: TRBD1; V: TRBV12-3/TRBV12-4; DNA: TGTGCCAGCAGTGCCGACAGGGCTGACGAAAAACTGTTTTTT; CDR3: CASSADRADEKLFF
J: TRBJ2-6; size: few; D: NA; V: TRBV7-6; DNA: TGTGCCAGCAGCTTAATCCGGTCCTCTGGGGCCAACGTCCTGACTTTC; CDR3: CASSLIRSSGANVLTF
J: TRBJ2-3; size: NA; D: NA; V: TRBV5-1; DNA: TGCGCCAGCAGCTCGGGAAACGCAGATACGCAGTATTTT; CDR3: CASSSGNADTQYF
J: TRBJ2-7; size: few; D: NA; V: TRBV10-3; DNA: TGTGCCATCAGTGACATGGGCAGGAGAAACTACGAGCAGTACTTC; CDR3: CAISDMGRRNYEQYF
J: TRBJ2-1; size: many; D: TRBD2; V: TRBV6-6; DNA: TGTGCCAGCGGGACTAGCGGCAATGAGCAGTTCTTC; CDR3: CASGTSGNEQFF
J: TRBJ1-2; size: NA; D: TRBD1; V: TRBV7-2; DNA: TGTGCCAGCAGCCGGGACAGCACTAACTATGGCTACACCTTC; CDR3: CASSRDSTNYGYTF
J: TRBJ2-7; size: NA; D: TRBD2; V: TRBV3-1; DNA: TGTGCCAGCAGCCAAGATCCTTCTCGCGGGGGAACATACGAGCAGTACTTC; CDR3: CASSQDPSRGGTYEQYF
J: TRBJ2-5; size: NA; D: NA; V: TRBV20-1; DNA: TGCAGTGCTAGAGAGACTGCGGCAGGTTTCAAGACCCAGTACTTC; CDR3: CSARETAAGFKTQYF
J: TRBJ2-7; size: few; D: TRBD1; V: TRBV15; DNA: TGTGCCACCAGCGACGACAGGGACTACGAGCAGTACTTC; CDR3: CATSDDRDYEQYF
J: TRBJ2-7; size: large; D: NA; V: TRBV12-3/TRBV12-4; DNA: TGTGCCAGCAGTTTTGGGCAGGTTGAGACCTACGAGCAGTACTTC; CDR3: CASSFGQVETYEQYF
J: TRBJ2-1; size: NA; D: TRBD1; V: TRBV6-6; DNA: TGTGCCACCCTCACAGGGGGCGCCGACAATGAGCAGTTCTTC; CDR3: CATLTGGADNEQFF
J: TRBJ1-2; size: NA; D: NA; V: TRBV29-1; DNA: TGCAGCGTTGAGCGGTCGGCAGGCACTTACTATGGCTACACCTTC; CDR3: CSVERSAGTYYGYTF
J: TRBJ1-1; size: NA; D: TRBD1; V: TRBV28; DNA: TGTGCCAGCAGCTCGACAGGGGCGGTGAACACTGAAGCTTTCTTT; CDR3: CASSSTGAVNTEAFF
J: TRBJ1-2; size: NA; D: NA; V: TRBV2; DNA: TGTGCCAGCAGTGAAGAACAGAACTATGGCTACACCTTC; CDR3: CASSEEQNYGYTF
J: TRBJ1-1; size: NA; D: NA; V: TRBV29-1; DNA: TGCAGCGTTGAATCCGGGAGAGGGGAAGCTTTCTTT; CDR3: CSVESGRGEAFF
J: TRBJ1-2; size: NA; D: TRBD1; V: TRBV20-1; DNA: TGCAGTGCTAGAGCGGGACAGGGGGCTGATGGCTACACCTTC; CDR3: CSARAGQGADGYTF
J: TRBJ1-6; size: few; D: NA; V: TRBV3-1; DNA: TGTGCCAGCAGCCAGGGTTGGAATTCACCCCTCCACTTT; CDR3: CASSQGWNSPLHF
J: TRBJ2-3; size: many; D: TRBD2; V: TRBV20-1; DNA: TGCAGTGCTAGTAGCGGGAGCACAGATACGCAGTATTTT; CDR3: CSASSGSTDTQYF
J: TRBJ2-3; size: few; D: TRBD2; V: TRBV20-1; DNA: TGCAGTGCTGGAGATACTAGCGGGAGCCCCAGAGATACGCAGTATTTT; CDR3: CSAGDTSGSPRDTQYF
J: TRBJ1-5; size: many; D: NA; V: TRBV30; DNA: TGTGCCTGGAGTGTAGGGTCTCGTCAGCCCCAGCATTTT; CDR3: CAWSVGSRQPQHF
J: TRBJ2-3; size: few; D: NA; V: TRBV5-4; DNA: TGTGCCAGCAGCTTGTCCGAATCAGATACGCAGTATTTT; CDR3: CASSLSESDTQYF
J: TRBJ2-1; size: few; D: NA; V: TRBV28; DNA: TGTGCCAGCAGTGGGGCTTGGAAGACCTTGTCCAATGAGCAGTTCTTC; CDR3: CASSGAWKTLSNEQFF
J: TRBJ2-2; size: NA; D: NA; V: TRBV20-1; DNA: TGCAGTGCTAGAGACCCGCGGAGAACCACCGGGGAGCTGTTTTTT; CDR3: CSARDPRRTTGELFF
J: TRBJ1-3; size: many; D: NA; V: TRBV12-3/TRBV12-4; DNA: TGTGCCAGCAGCCGCGACCCAAACACCATATATTTT; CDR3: CASSRDPNTIYF
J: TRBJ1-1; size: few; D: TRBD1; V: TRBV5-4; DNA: TGTGCCAGCAGCTTAAGAGGGACAGGGGGGACTGAAGCTTTCTTT; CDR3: CASSLRGTGGTEAFF
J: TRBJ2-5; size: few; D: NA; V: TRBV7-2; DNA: TGTGCCAGCAGGGGACCTTCGACCCAGTACTTC; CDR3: CASRGPSTQYF
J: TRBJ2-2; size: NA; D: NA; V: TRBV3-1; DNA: TGTGCCAGCAGCCAAGAAAACAGGATGAACACCGGGGAGCTGTTTTTT; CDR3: CASSQENRMNTGELFF
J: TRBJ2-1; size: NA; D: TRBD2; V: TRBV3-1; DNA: TGTGCCAGCAGCCGAACTAGCGCCAATGAGCAGTTCTTC; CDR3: CASSRTSANEQFF